The rows below give T cell receptor beta chains drawn from one sample of a study of healthy donors' naive CD4 and CD8 T cells. One entry per CDR3 protein results from TCRdb running MiXCR on the reads. The sample holds roughly 200,000 distinct CDR3 sequences, under 85% seen once. Sequencing was done on a sample of naive CD4+ and CD8+ T cells sorted from blood, pooled from several donors. The receptors shown here come from a pool of human donors in good health; the sample pools cells from several healthy donors. Each CDR3 is given with its conserved first and last residue. The order of the fields is J gene, clone size, D gene, CDR3 length, V gene, CDR3 protein, CDR3 DNA. D genes are given only for firm matches. Clone size, where shown, is once, few, many, or a class for clones that have expanded.

J: TRBJ2-7
size: .
D: .
length: 14
V: TRBV7-8
CDR3: CASSRGEGAYEQYF
DNA: TGTGCCAGCAGTCGAGGGGAGGGGGCCTACGAGCAGTACTTC

J: TRBJ2-6
size: .
D: .
length: 13
V: TRBV20-1
CDR3: CSASVPGANVLTF
DNA: TGCAGTGCTTCCGTACCTGGGGCCAACGTCCTGACTTTC

J: TRBJ2-1
size: .
D: TRBD2
length: 16
V: TRBV29-1
CDR3: CSVEGLAGASYNEQFF
DNA: TGCAGCGTTGAAGGCCTAGCGGGAGCCTCCTACAATGAGCAGTTCTTC

J: TRBJ1-1
size: .
D: .
length: 14
V: TRBV6-5
CDR3: CASSYSSVRGEAFF
DNA: TGTGCCAGCAGTTACTCGAGTGTCCGGGGTGAAGCTTTCTTT

J: TRBJ2-5
size: few
D: TRBD2
length: 16
V: TRBV5-6
CDR3: CASSFPGLAGEETQYF
DNA: TGTGCCAGCAGCTTTCCGGGACTAGCGGGGGAAGAGACCCAGTACTTC

J: TRBJ2-5
size: .
D: .
length: 14
V: TRBV24-1
CDR3: CATQHGQLQETQYF
DNA: TGTGCCACGCAGCATGGGCAGCTTCAAGAGACCCAGTACTTC

J: TRBJ2-5
size: .
D: .
length: 13
V: TRBV11-1
CDR3: CASTNGGGETQYF
DNA: TGTGCCAGCACCAACGGGGGAGGAGAGACCCAGTACTTC

J: TRBJ2-7
size: .
D: .
length: 13
V: TRBV30
CDR3: CAWGLGVAHEQYF
DNA: TGTGCCTGGGGCTTGGGGGTAGCCCACGAGCAGTACTTC

J: TRBJ1-1
size: .
D: .
length: 12
V: TRBV19
CDR3: CASRPQDSEAFF
DNA: TGTGCCAGTAGACCTCAGGACAGTGAAGCTTTCTTT

J: TRBJ1-3
size: .
D: TRBD1
length: 20
V: TRBV5-1
CDR3: CASSFDPRHVQGATGNTIYF
DNA: TGCGCCAGCAGCTTCGACCCAAGGCACGTTCAGGGGGCGACGGGAAACACCATATATTTT

J: TRBJ2-5
size: .
D: .
length: 11
V: TRBV29-1
CDR3: CSATERETQYF
DNA: TGCAGCGCCACGGAGCGAGAGACCCAGTACTTC

J: TRBJ2-1
size: few
D: .
length: 10
V: TRBV29-1
CDR3: CSVETNEQFF
DNA: TGCAGCGTTGAAACAAACGAGCAGTTCTTC

J: TRBJ1-2
size: few
D: TRBD1
length: 14
V: TRBV29-1
CDR3: CSVEGGQGVYGYTF
DNA: TGCAGCGTTGAAGGAGGACAGGGTGTCTATGGCTACACCTTC

J: TRBJ2-7
size: .
D: TRBD2
length: 16
V: TRBV19
CDR3: CASTEKSASGTYEQYF
DNA: TGTGCCAGTACCGAAAAATCAGCTAGCGGTACCTACGAGCAGTACTTC

J: TRBJ2-3
size: once
D: TRBD2
length: 18
V: TRBV4-1
CDR3: CASSPQGLAGSSTDTQYF
DNA: TGCGCCAGCAGCCCCCAGGGACTAGCGGGAAGTAGCACAGATACGCAGTATTTT

J: TRBJ2-1
size: .
D: TRBD2
length: 14
V: TRBV29-1
CDR3: CSATGTSGPNEQFF
DNA: TGCAGCGCAACCGGGACTAGCGGTCCCAATGAGCAGTTCTTC

J: TRBJ1-1
size: .
D: .
length: 15
V: TRBV20-1
CDR3: CSARVLRGTGTEAFF
DNA: TGCAGTGCTAGAGTGTTGAGAGGGACGGGGACTGAAGCTTTCTTT

J: TRBJ2-1
size: .
D: .
length: 13
V: TRBV29-1
CDR3: CSVSPDIYNEQFF
DNA: TGCAGCGTTTCCCCAGATATCTACAATGAGCAGTTCTTC

J: TRBJ2-2
size: few
D: TRBD2
length: 18
V: TRBV29-1
CDR3: CSVEDQSSGTFNTGELFF
DNA: TGCAGCGTTGAAGATCAGTCTAGCGGGACGTTTAACACCGGGGAGCTGTTTTTT

J: TRBJ2-1
size: .
D: .
length: 16
V: TRBV12-5
CDR3: CASGLETSPSYNEQFF
DNA: TGTGCTAGTGGTTTGGAAACTAGCCCCTCCTACAATGAGCAGTTCTTC

J: TRBJ2-4
size: .
D: TRBD1
length: 14
V: TRBV19
CDR3: CASSPGTGIDIQYF
DNA: TGTGCCAGTAGTCCCGGGACAGGGATTGACATTCAGTACTTC

J: TRBJ1-5
size: .
D: .
length: 15
V: TRBV2
CDR3: CASDRDRNSNQPQHF
DNA: TGTGCCAGCGACCGGGACCGCAATAGCAATCAGCCCCAGCATTTT

J: TRBJ2-7
size: .
D: TRBD2
length: 16
V: TRBV13
CDR3: CASSLARTSGYYEQYF
DNA: TGTGCCAGCAGCTTAGCCCGGACTAGCGGTTACTACGAGCAGTACTTC

J: TRBJ1-1
size: .
D: TRBD1
length: 15
V: TRBV12-3/TRBV12-4
CDR3: CASSHGQVTNTEAFF
DNA: TGTGCCAGCAGCCATGGACAGGTCACGAACACTGAAGCTTTCTTT

J: TRBJ2-5
size: .
D: .
length: 13
V: TRBV20-1
CDR3: CSARLGVRKTQYF
DNA: TGCAGTGCTAGACTCGGGGTGCGGAAGACCCAGTACTTC

J: TRBJ1-5
size: .
D: .
length: 15
V: TRBV19
CDR3: CASTGYGHENQPQHF
DNA: TGTGCCAGTACAGGGTATGGACATGAAAATCAGCCCCAGCATTTT

J: TRBJ2-7
size: few
D: TRBD1
length: 13
V: TRBV19
CDR3: CASSPTGTAEQYF
DNA: TGTGCCAGTAGTCCGACAGGGACCGCCGAGCAGTACTTC

J: TRBJ1-2
size: .
D: .
length: 14
V: TRBV19
CDR3: CASSTPVRDYGYTF
DNA: TGTGCCAGTAGTACACCGGTCCGGGACTATGGCTACACCTTC

J: TRBJ1-1
size: .
D: .
length: 13
V: TRBV20-1
CDR3: CSARWTADTEAFF
DNA: TGCAGTGCTAGGTGGACAGCGGACACTGAAGCTTTCTTT

J: TRBJ1-5
size: .
D: TRBD1
length: 14
V: TRBV19
CDR3: CATRDRALNQPQHF
DNA: TGTGCCACTCGGGACAGGGCCCTAAATCAGCCCCAGCATTTT

J: TRBJ2-1
size: .
D: TRBD1
length: 14
V: TRBV24-1
CDR3: CATSAGGSYNEQFF
DNA: TGTGCCACCAGTGCAGGGGGCTCCTACAATGAGCAGTTCTTC

J: TRBJ2-7
size: .
D: TRBD1
length: 13
V: TRBV6-5
CDR3: CASSSQGQYEQYF
DNA: TGTGCCAGCAGCTCACAGGGGCAGTACGAGCAGTACTTC

J: TRBJ1-1
size: .
D: .
length: 13
V: TRBV29-1
CDR3: CSVERRLNTEAFF
DNA: TGCAGCGTTGAACGGCGGTTGAACACTGAAGCTTTCTTT

J: TRBJ2-5
size: .
D: .
length: 13
V: TRBV6-2/TRBV6-3
CDR3: CASMKRYQETQYF
DNA: TGTGCCAGCATGAAGAGGTACCAAGAGACCCAGTACTTC

J: TRBJ2-7
size: .
D: TRBD1
length: 13
V: TRBV29-1
CDR3: CSVLNGTAYEQYF
DNA: TGCAGCGTTCTCAATGGGACAGCCTACGAGCAGTACTTC

J: TRBJ2-7
size: few
D: .
length: 14
V: TRBV12-3/TRBV12-4
CDR3: CASSLGPGTYEQYF
DNA: TGTGCCAGCAGTTTGGGTCCGGGAACCTACGAGCAGTACTTC

J: TRBJ1-6
size: .
D: TRBD1
length: 14
V: TRBV27
CDR3: CASSPQGEGSPLHF
DNA: TGTGCCAGCAGTCCACAGGGGGAAGGATCACCCCTCCACTTT

J: TRBJ1-2
size: .
D: TRBD1
length: 19
V: TRBV29-1
CDR3: CSVEVGPRDRESGGYGYTF
DNA: TGCAGCGTTGAAGTCGGACCCAGGGACAGGGAAAGCGGGGGCTATGGCTACACCTTC

J: TRBJ2-7
size: .
D: TRBD1
length: 15
V: TRBV15
CDR3: CATSRAGTGSYEQYF
DNA: TGTGCCACCAGCAGGGCCGGGACAGGCTCCTACGAGCAGTACTTC

J: TRBJ2-1
size: .
D: .
length: 17
V: TRBV11-2
CDR3: CASSLINMPSSYNEQFF
DNA: TGTGCCAGCAGCTTAATTAACATGCCCAGCTCCTACAATGAGCAGTTCTTC

J: TRBJ2-5
size: .
D: TRBD1
length: 16
V: TRBV27
CDR3: CASSSLTGIRSETQYF
DNA: TGTGCCAGCAGTTCATTGACAGGGATTAGGTCAGAGACCCAGTACTTC

J: TRBJ2-7
size: .
D: TRBD2
length: 14
V: TRBV19
CDR3: CASSPRLAEHEQYF
DNA: TGTGCCAGTAGTCCCAGACTAGCTGAACACGAGCAGTACTTC

J: TRBJ2-3
size: .
D: .
length: 15
V: TRBV10-3
CDR3: CAISEGGMGTDTQYF
DNA: TGTGCCATCAGTGAAGGGGGTATGGGCACAGATACGCAGTATTTT

J: TRBJ1-2
size: .
D: .
length: 15
V: TRBV5-1
CDR3: CASSSNTGTDYGYTF
DNA: TGCGCCAGCAGCTCAAATACAGGGACGGACTATGGCTACACCTTC

J: TRBJ1-5
size: .
D: .
length: 15
V: TRBV19
CDR3: CASTRTPEYVQPQHF
DNA: TGTGCCAGTACGCGGACGCCCGAATATGTTCAGCCCCAGCATTTT

J: TRBJ2-1
size: .
D: TRBD2
length: 17
V: TRBV10-3
CDR3: CAIAGTSGGISYNEQFF
DNA: TGTGCCATCGCCGGGACTAGCGGAGGGATCTCCTACAATGAGCAGTTCTTC